One sample yielded the 32 T cell receptor beta chains listed below, sequenced in a study of T cells in severe cutaneous drug reactions. The iRepertoire multiplex PCR system with TCR subtype-specific primers built both bulk and single-cell libraries. TCRdb reprocessed the multiplex PCR reads and stores each CDR3 protein as one record, lacking DNA. The sample data list around 4,200 distinct CDR3 sequences. The donors had carbamazepine-induced Stevens-Johnson syndrome or toxic epidermal necrolysis. The sequenced sample was PBMCs. Source of these receptors: a human donor with Stevens-Johnson syndrome, a severe cutaneous drug reaction.

The chain has TRBV5-1 and TRBJ2-7; TCRdb selects TRBD1, and the lack of DNA leaves this call unchecked. The CDR3 sequence is 16 residues long. Germline V gene lookup returns CDR1 SGHRS and CDR2 YFSETQ. Here the CDR3 reads CASSLAGTGGGYEQYF.

The genes are TRBV5-4 and TRBJ2-1. The CDR3 sequence is 14 residues long. CDR1 and CDR2 (germline): SGHNT, YYREEE (reference sequence). The CDR3 protein is CASSISGSYNEQFF.

This chain uses TRBV6-1 with TRBJ2-1; TCRdb lists TRBD1, though no DNA is available to test this call. This CDR3 has 14 residues. The germline CDR1 and CDR2 sequences are MNHNS and SASEGT. The CDR3 protein is CASSRGGGINEQFF.

The chain couples TRBV27 to TRBJ1-3; TCRdb calls TRBD1, which cannot be checked without DNA. Per the germline V gene, CDR1 is MNHEY and CDR2 is SMNVEV (reference sequence). CDR3 size: 14 residues. The CDR3 here is CASRGVSSGNTIYF.

The CDR3 spells CASSFGVLRYNEQFF. The rearrangement uses TRBV28 and TRBJ2-1. The CDR3 has 15 amino acids. Per germline, CDR1 MDHEN and CDR2 SYDVKM.

The chain recombines TRBV29-1 with TRBJ1-1; TCRdb designates TRBD1, a call that cannot be tested without DNA. The length of the CDR3 is 12 residues. Germline V CDR1 and CDR2: SQVTM, ANQGSEA. CDR3 loop: CSVLRTAAEAFF.

The chain employs TRBV15 and TRBJ2-6. CDR3 length: 18 residues. CDR1 is LNHNV, CDR2 YYDKDF, per germline (reference sequence). This chain's CDR3 is CATSRDLSLISGANVLTF.

CDR3 residues: CASSVTGPKPQHF. The chain recombines TRBV19 with TRBJ1-5; checking the TCRdb D call of TRBD1 is not possible without DNA. This CDR3 spans 13 amino acids. From germline, CDR1 is LNHDA and CDR2 SQIVND (reference sequence).

This clonotype shows up as medium-sized by frequency. The V call is TRBV5-4, the J call TRBJ1-1. Germline V gives CDR1 SGHNT, CDR2 YYREEE (reference sequence). The CDR3 length is 12 residues. The CDR3 loop is CASSLHGTEAFF.

Its frequency marks this clonotype as medium-sized (0.01 to 0.1%). The V and J genes are TRBV6-5 and TRBJ2-1. The CDR3 runs 13 residues. The V gene's germline CDR1 is MNHEY and CDR2 SVGAGI. The CDR3 sequence: CASSYSAGNEQFF.

The J gene is TRBJ2-7, the V gene TRBV7-9. In germline, CDR1 is SEHNR, CDR2 FQNEAQ (reference sequence). This CDR3 is 13 amino acids long. CDR3 loop: CATERRSSYEQYF. The full variable domain, rest sourced from reference TRBV7-9 and TRBJ2-7, is DTGVSQNPRHKITKRGQNVTFRCDPISEHNRLYWYRQTLGQGPEFLTYFQNEAQLEKSRLLSDRFSAERPKGSFSTLEIQRTEQGDSAMYLCATERRSSYEQYFGPGTRLTVT.

V usage is TRBV5-5 and J usage is TRBJ1-1. Germline CDR1 is SGHKS and CDR2 is YYEKEE (reference sequence). This CDR3 contains 13 residues. The CDR3 spells CASSLASNTEAFF.

The chain uses TRBV19 and TRBJ2-1; TCRdb reports TRBD2, a call that lacks DNA to check it against. The CDR3 loop spans 13 amino acids. The germline CDR1 and CDR2 sequences are LNHDA and SQIVND (reference sequence). CDR3 sequence: CASSFSANNEQFF.

The chain uses TRBV27 and TRBJ2-7; TCRdb designates TRBD1, a call that cannot be tested without DNA. Per germline, CDR1 MNHEY and CDR2 SMNVEV (reference sequence). This CDR3 contains 17 residues. CDR3 loop: CASSPQTPGQGSSEQYF.

The chain employs TRBV28 and TRBJ1-1; the D call from TCRdb, TRBD1, cannot be confirmed without DNA. The CDR3 contains 13 residues. Germline V gene lookup returns CDR1 MDHEN and CDR2 SYDVKM. The CDR3 region is CASSLTPPPEAFF.

The chain combines TRBV19 with TRBJ1-3; TCRdb returns TRBD1, unconfirmable since there is no DNA. Germline CDR1 reads LNHDA; CDR2 reads SQIVND (reference sequence). CDR3 size: 15 residues. CDR3 residues: CAIRDRPNSGNTIYF.

The rearrangement joins TRBV28 to TRBJ2-5; TCRdb gives TRBD1 as the D gene, but with no DNA this cannot be confirmed. Germline lookup yields CDR1 MDHEN and CDR2 SYDVKM. This CDR3 spans 13 amino acids. CDR3 sequence reads: CASISLGAGQTYF.

CDR3 sequence reads: CASISGGPKIAYEQYF. The chain couples TRBV28 to TRBJ2-7; TCRdb's assignment of TRBD2 cannot be checked, as there is no DNA. Germline CDR1 reads MDHEN; CDR2 reads SYDVKM. CDR3 length: 16 amino acids.

V usage is TRBV4-1 and J usage is TRBJ1-2; TCRdb's D call, TRBD1, is unchecked because there is no DNA. CDR3 length: 14 amino acids. Germline lookup yields CDR1 MGHRA and CDR2 YSYEKL. CDR3 amino acids: CASSHFWKQGGYTF.

V and J are TRBV2 and TRBJ2-7; TCRdb proposes TRBD2, but this gene call is untestable without DNA. The CDR3 runs to 15 residues. CDR1 and CDR2 from the germline V gene are SNHLY and FYNNEI. The CDR3 here is CASRMEASGRAEQYF.

This clonotype registers medium-sized by frequency. The V gene is TRBV6-2 or TRBV6-3, the J gene TRBJ2-1. Germline values: CDR1 MNHEY, CDR2 SVGEGT. The CDR3 contains 15 residues. CDR3 amino acids: CASSYSIPSYNEQFF.

The chain is built from TRBV5-6 and TRBJ1-6; TCRdb's assignment of TRBD1 cannot be checked, as there is no DNA. The CDR3 is made up of 15 amino acids. Germline values: CDR1 SGHDT, CDR2 YYEEEE. The CDR3 reads CASSLGGPNNSPLHF.

Measured by frequency, this clonotype is medium-sized (0.01 to 0.1%). V is TRBV2 and J is TRBJ2-2; there is no DNA to check the TCRdb D call of TRBD2. The CDR3 spans 16 residues. Germline V gene lookup returns CDR1 SNHLY and CDR2 FYNNEI. CDR3 sequence reads: CASSERRLDDTGELFF.

This chain uses TRBV24-1 with TRBJ1-1; TCRdb returns TRBD1, unconfirmable since there is no DNA. Per germline, CDR1 KGHDR and CDR2 SFDVKD. The CDR3 has 12 residues. The CDR3: CATSDPTGAAFF.

This clonotype registers medium-sized (0.01 to 0.1%) by frequency. The CDR3 loop reads CAWSDKISYLMNTEAFF. This chain uses TRBV30 with TRBJ1-1. The CDR3 totals 17 residues. CDR1 and CDR2 (germline): GTSNPN, SVGIG (reference sequence).

The rearrangement uses TRBV27 and TRBJ1-1. The CDR3 sequence is 14 residues long. Germline loops: CDR1 MNHEY, CDR2 SMNVEV (reference sequence). CDR3 sequence reads: CASSPRRGGTEAFF.

The chain is built from TRBV5-6 and TRBJ2-2; TCRdb selects TRBD2, and the lack of DNA leaves this call unchecked. CDR1 is SGHDT and CDR2 is YYEEEE in the germline V gene. The CDR3 is 14 residues long. The CDR3 loop is CASSKDPRGGELFF.

The chain carries TRBV5-4 and TRBJ2-1; TCRdb's assignment of TRBD2 cannot be checked, as there is no DNA. The CDR3 extends over 17 amino acids. Germline-derived CDR1 and CDR2 are SGHNT and YYREEE (reference sequence). The CDR3 spells CASSPKAGLAIYNEQFF.

The chain carries TRBV25-1 and TRBJ2-1; without DNA, the TCRdb call of TRBD1 cannot be checked. The CDR3 spans 11 residues. Germline values: CDR1 MGHDK, CDR2 SYGVNS. This CDR3 reads CASSGTGDQFF.

V and J are TRBV28 and TRBJ2-5; the D call from TCRdb, TRBD1, cannot be confirmed without DNA. CDR1 MDHEN and CDR2 SYDVKM come from the germline V gene. This CDR3 has 18 residues. CDR3 region: CASSLLRSRGGYQETQYF.

The V and J genes are TRBV10-3 and TRBJ1-5; TCRdb lists TRBD1, though no DNA is available to test this call. The CDR3 consists of 13 residues. From germline, CDR1 is ENHRY and CDR2 SYGVKD. CDR3 sequence reads: CAIKQGSNQPQHF.

By frequency, this clonotype is medium-sized (0.01 to 0.1%). The rearrangement joins TRBV30 to TRBJ1-5. The CDR3 runs 14 residues. Germline loops: CDR1 GTSNPN, CDR2 SVGIG (reference sequence). CDR3 amino acids: CAWSVGQFNQPQHF.